This T cell receptor (beta chain) is drawn from a study of blood T cells in healthy people across ages. Study results and limitations: Estimates based on one million T cells were treated as lower bounds. The study found more naive CD4+ cells and higher diversity in long-lived than aged donors.

Next came a second PCR, run for about 7 to 11 cycles, which used a sample-barcoded 5' primer along with a J-beta primer mix. There were at least 2.5 million CDR3-containing paired-end reads obtained from each sample. TCRdb redid the calling of the 5' RACE reads with MiXCR, one entry per CDR3 protein. Of about 1.6 million distinct CDR3 sequences listed, around 35% are singletons. On this clonotype itself: Its antigen is unknown.

This CDR3 has 13 amino acids. Germline loops: CDR1 SGHRS, CDR2 YFSETQ. The V and J ends lost 5 bases and 5 bases respectively, with 12 bases between them. Sequencing was done on a sample of blood. The J gene is TRBJ2-3, the V gene TRBV5-1; D possibly corresponds to TRBD1 (6 bases). The clonotype was recovered from a woman younger than 45 in good health. The CDR3 loop is CASRTGILDTQYF. CDR3 DNA sequence: TGCGCCAGCAGAACAGGGATCCTAGATACGCAGTATTTT.